The 9 T cell receptor beta chains listed next were all sequenced from one sample in a study of blood T cell repertoires in COVID-19. The assay was immunoSEQ multiplex PCR, and TCRdb's table has in-frame clones only and misses some. The profile shows roughly 120,000 clones, roughly 82% of them singletons. Sequenced sample: peripheral blood. These receptors originate from a woman aged 55-70 years with acute or convalescent COVID-19.

The chain links TRBV10-3 to TRBJ1-1, with D possibly TRBD1 on 5 matching bases. This CDR3 contains 17 residues. Germline CDR1 and CDR2: ENHRY and SYGVKD. Deletions cut 2 bases from V and 0 bases from J, with 16 bases between. CDR3 loop: CAISEGAIQYMNTEAFF. In DNA, the CDR3 is TGTGCCATCAGTGAGGGGGCCATACAATATATGAACACTGAAGCTTTCTTT.

The chain links TRBV5-1 to TRBJ2-5; a weak D match, TRBD2 (6 bases). The CDR3 contains 13 residues. Trimming took off 2 bases at V and 1 base at J, with 6 bases between the two ends. Looked up from germline, CDR1 is SGHRS and CDR2 is YFSETQ. CDR3 sequence (DNA): TGCGCCAGCAGCTTCGGGGGCCAAGAGACCCAGTACTTC. Amino acid sequence: CASSFGGQETQYF.

This clone was recorded once. This rearrangement joins TRBV27 to TRBJ2-7; the match to TRBD2 covers 9 bases. The germline gives CDR1 MNHEY, CDR2 SMNVEV (reference sequence). J lost 1 base, V lost 1 base, and 2 bases had no gene match. This CDR3 has 15 amino acids. The chain's CDR3 is CASSLFSGGSYEQYF. In DNA, the CDR3 is TGTGCCAGCAGTTTATTTAGCGGGGGTTCCTACGAGCAGTACTTC.

This chain links TRBV5-6 with TRBJ2-3, with TRBD1 identical over 10 bases. J gave up 2 bases and V 2 bases, and 2 bases lay outside the gene matches. The CDR3 is 15 amino acids. Germline values: CDR1 SGHDT, CDR2 YYEEEE. CDR3 coding DNA: TGTGCCAGCAGCTTAGGGACAGGGGACACAGATACGCAGTATTTT. It yields the protein CASSLGTGDTDTQYF.

The chain couples TRBV30 to TRBJ1-5; 9 nucleotides agree with TRBD1. Germline V gene sequence: CDR1 GTSNPN, CDR2 SVGIG (reference sequence). V gave up 2 bases and J gave up 6 bases; unmatched junction bases: 11. This CDR3 is 16 amino acids long. CDR3 residues: CAWSRGTGMYVQPQHF. As DNA, the CDR3 is TGTGCCTGGAGTCGAGGGACAGGGATGTACGTTCAGCCCCAGCATTTT. Supplemented by reference TRBV30 and TRBJ1-5, the full variable domain reads SQTIHQWPATLVQPVGSPLSLECTVEGTSNPNLYWYRQAAGRGLQLLFYSVGIGQISSEVPQNLSASRPQDRQFILSSKKLLLSDSGFYLCAWSRGTGMYVQPQHFGDGTRLSIL.

This chain links TRBV19 with TRBJ2-4; 8 bases are a match to TRBD2. J was trimmed by 2 bases and V by 3 bases; bases with no gene match: 9. The CDR3 runs to 17 residues. Germline V gives CDR1 LNHDA, CDR2 SQIVND (reference sequence). The CDR3, as DNA: TGTGCCAGTAGTATGAGGCGGGGGGTTATGTCCAAAAACATTCAGTACTTC. This encodes CASSMRRGVMSKNIQYF.

CDR3 nucleotide sequence: TGTGCCTGGACTGGGGGAGGGTACTCACCCCTCCACTTT. The encoded protein is CAWTGGGYSPLHF. This chain joins TRBV30 and TRBJ1-6; tentatively, D is TRBD1 (5 bases). Germline assignment: CDR1 GTSNPN and CDR2 SVGIG (reference sequence). Between the trimmed V and J ends, which lost 4 bases and 10 bases, there was a span of 14 bases. The CDR3 loop spans 13 amino acids.

CDR3 loop: CASSEQGSSYEQYF. CDR3 in DNA: TGTGCCAGCAGTGAACAGGGGAGTTCCTACGAGCAGTACTTC. The chain employs TRBV6-1 and TRBJ2-7; possibly TRBD1 for D (6 bases). This CDR3 region has 14 residues. Looked up from germline, CDR1 is MNHNS and CDR2 is SASEGT. The germline V and J ends were trimmed by 2 bases and 1 base, with 9 bases remaining between them.

The genes are TRBV24-1 and TRBJ2-3; TRBD1 matches at 7 bases. J was trimmed by 4 bases and V by 5 bases; bases with no gene match: 8. The CDR3 covers 15 residues. Germline V lookup: CDR1 KGHDR, CDR2 SFDVKD. The CDR3 is CATSARTGVADTQYF. CDR3 nucleotide sequence: TGTGCCACCAGTGCCCGTACAGGGGTGGCAGATACGCAGTATTTT.